These 12 T cell receptor beta chains originate from one sample sequenced in a study of OX40 agonist ivuxolimab in advanced cancers. Assay used: immunoSEQ multiplex PCR; TCRdb lists only in-frame clones, some missing. The data hold about 78,000 clones, with roughly nine tenths observed a single time. Sequenced here: CD4+ or CD8+ T cells sorted from blood, sampled in a trial of the OX40 agonist ivuxolimab. The receptor source for this set is an adult with an advanced solid tumor such as melanoma, head and neck, liver or kidney cancer.

V is TRBV5-6 and J is TRBJ1-5; no clear D gene. The CDR3 length is 15 residues. The germline CDR1 and CDR2 sequences are SGHDT and YYEEEE. Trimming took off 0 bases at V and 0 bases at J, with 7 bases between the two ends. Here the CDR3 DNA reads TGTGCCAGCAGCTTGGGAGGGTATAGCAATCAGCCCCAGCATTTT. Its translation: CASSLGGYSNQPQHF. The whole variable domain, remainder taken from reference TRBV5-6 and TRBJ1-5, is DAGVTQSPTHLIKTRGQQVTLRCSPKSGHDTVSWYQQALGQGPQFIFQYYEEEERQRGNFPDRFSGHQFPNYSSELNVNALLLGDSALYLCASSLGGYSNQPQHFGDGTRLSIL.

The V and J genes are TRBV7-6 and TRBJ2-1; D uncertain. Between the trimmed V and J ends, which lost 2 bases and 5 bases, there was a span of 7 bases. The CDR3 runs to 13 residues. Germline V gene data show CDR1 as SGHVS and CDR2 as FNYEAQ. The CDR3 is CASSLQVNNEQFF. CDR3 sequence (DNA): TGTGCCAGCAGCTTACAGGTTAACAATGAGCAGTTCTTC.

The chain links TRBV7-9 to TRBJ2-5; D remains unclear. The last part of the DNA fits TRBJ2-7 better; the J call may be wrong. Germline CDR1 reads SEHNR; CDR2 reads FQNEAQ (reference sequence). The CDR3 has 11 amino acids. The CDR3 region has the DNA TGTGCCAGCAGCCCCCTCGGCGAGCAGTACTTC. As protein: CASSPLGEQYF.

This chain joins TRBV6-5 and TRBJ2-1; TRBD1 might be the D (5 bases). This CDR3 is 12 amino acids long. The germline gives CDR1 MNHEY, CDR2 SVGAGI. With 0 bases removed from V and 8 bases from J, the gap between germline ends came to 5 bases. The CDR3 protein is CASSYSRDEQFF. The CDR3 DNA sequence: TGTGCCAGCAGTTACTCCAGGGATGAGCAGTTCTTC.

V usage is TRBV18 and J usage is TRBJ1-3, with D unclear. Germline values: CDR1 KGHSH, CDR2 LQKENI. The CDR3 spans 14 residues. Trimming pared 3 bases from V and 0 bases from J, leaving 6 bases between. The CDR3 here is CASSPSPSGNTIYF. The CDR3 nucleotides are TGTGCCAGCTCACCTTCGCCCTCTGGAAACACCATATATTTT.

The chain employs TRBV14 and TRBJ2-1; the match to TRBD2 covers 11 bases. The CDR3 contains 17 residues. The trim removed 2 bases at V and 8 bases at J, leaving 11 bases unmatched. The germline CDR1 and CDR2 sequences are SGHDN and FVKESK. The CDR3 DNA is TGTGCCAGCAGCCAACTAGCGGGAGGCCTCGTTGGGGATGAGCAGTTCTTC. This translates into CASSQLAGGLVGDEQFF.

This sequence joins TRBV5-1 and TRBJ1-1; D gene unclear. The CDR3 runs 13 residues. Germline V gene lookup returns CDR1 SGHRS and CDR2 YFSETQ. Deletions cut 0 bases from V and 5 bases from J, with 8 bases between. CDR3 in amino acids: CASSLVSATEAFF. CDR3 in DNA: TGCGCCAGCAGCTTGGTTTCTGCGACTGAAGCTTTCTTT.

The CDR3, as DNA: TGCGCCAGCAGCTTGGGGCAGAACTACGAGCAGTACTTC. As protein: CASSLGQNYEQYF. This chain connects TRBV5-1 to TRBJ2-7; no reliable D call. Trimming removed 0 bases from V and 3 bases from J, with 7 bases in between. CDR3 size: 13 residues. The germline CDR1 and CDR2 sequences are SGHRS and YFSETQ.

The chain links TRBV4-1 to TRBJ1-4; 9 bases are a match to TRBD1. J was trimmed by 3 bases and V by 5 bases; bases with no gene match: 19. Germline CDR1 reads MGHRA; CDR2 reads YSYEKL. The CDR3 totals 20 residues. The CDR3 region has the DNA TGCGCCAGCAGCTCCCCAAGGACAGGGGCTTTCATCGCCTCTAATGAAAAACTGTTTTTT. This encodes CASSSPRTGAFIASNEKLFF.

The chain links TRBV11-3 to TRBJ1-5, with 8 bases that match TRBD1. Trimming cost V 5 bases and J 7 bases; bases outside gene matches: 4. The CDR3 length is 13 residues. Germline CDR1 and CDR2: SGHNT and YENEEA. The CDR3 sequence is CASSPGDRQPQHF. For the CDR3, the DNA is TGTGCCAGCAGCCCGGGGGACAGGCAGCCCCAGCATTTT.

The chain employs TRBV9 and TRBJ2-3, with 10 bases identical to TRBD2. Germline CDR1 reads SGDLS; CDR2 reads YYNGEE. The CDR3 is made up of 16 amino acids. Trimming at V came to 3 bases and at J to 0 bases, leaving 4 bases not matched to a gene. As DNA, the CDR3 is TGTGCCAGCAGCGCCGGACTAGCGGCCAGCACAGATACGCAGTATTTT. As protein: CASSAGLAASTDTQYF.

This rearrangement joins TRBV5-6 to TRBJ2-5, with D possibly TRBD2 on 6 matching bases. This CDR3 is built from 13 residues. From germline, CDR1 is SGHDT and CDR2 YYEEEE. Trimming left V 0 bases short and J 7 bases short, with 10 bases between. CDR3 loop: CASSLAVGGTQYF. In DNA form, the CDR3 reads TGTGCCAGCAGCTTGGCGGTGGGAGGGACCCAGTACTTC.